These 15 T cell receptor beta chains were all obtained from the same sample, sequenced in a study of CD8 T cells in ankylosing spondylitis. MiXCR, applied by TCRdb to the 5' RACE reads, yields one record per CDR3 protein. Of over 150,000 distinct CDR3 sequences listed, roughly 18% are singletons. Sequencing was carried out using blood, either unsorted or a sorted T cell fraction (not recorded which). The receptors here all came from a male donor aged 10 to 35 with ankylosing spondylitis or in good health (not recorded which).

This clonotype appeared a few times. The DNA of the CDR3 is TGTGCCAGCAGGGAACATAACACCGGGGAGCTGTTTTTT. Translating gives CASREHNTGELFF. V usage is TRBV6-1 and J usage is TRBJ2-2; D is uncertain. The CDR3 runs 13 residues. The germline CDR1 and CDR2 sequences are MNHNS and SASEGT. The V gene lost 6 bases and the J gene lost 2 bases, with 7 bases spanning the gap.

The chain uses TRBV29-1 and TRBJ2-1; 7 nucleotides line up with TRBD2. The V gene's germline CDR1 is SQVTM and CDR2 ANQGSEA. The CDR3 consists of 14 residues. V lost 3 bases, J lost 5 bases, and 7 bases stayed unmatched. This CDR3 reads CSVDLAETHNEQFF. CDR3 sequence (DNA): TGCAGCGTTGACCTAGCGGAGACCCACAATGAGCAGTTCTTC.

The rearrangement uses TRBV12-3 or TRBV12-4 and TRBJ1-5, with 8 bases lining up with TRBD1. This CDR3 spans 15 amino acids. J was trimmed by 4 bases and V by 6 bases; bases with no gene match: 8. Here the CDR3 DNA reads TGTGCCAGCAGATACCTAACAGGGGGTAATCAGCCCCAGCATTTT. This translates into CASRYLTGGNQPQHF.

This clonotype was picked up many times. V is TRBV5-1 and J is TRBJ2-7; 9 bases match TRBD1. Trimming removed 4 bases from V and 2 bases from J; junction bases left unmatched: 10. This CDR3 region has 16 residues. The germline V gene encodes CDR1 SGHRS and CDR2 YFSETQ. The CDR3 region is CASSAGQGAVAYEQYF. CDR3 in DNA: TGCGCCAGCAGCGCGGGACAGGGAGCCGTCGCCTACGAGCAGTACTTC.

The chain couples TRBV20-1 to TRBJ2-3; D is unresolved. This CDR3 is 13 amino acids long. Germline V CDR1 and CDR2: DFQATT, SNEGSKA (reference sequence). The germline V and J ends were trimmed by 7 bases and 4 bases, with 15 bases remaining between them. The CDR3 region is CSGLSPKADTQYF. DNA for the CDR3: TGCAGTGGGTTGAGCCCGAAGGCAGATACGCAGTATTTT.

J is TRBJ2-7 and V is TRBV7-2; a possible D gene is TRBD2 (5 bases). Germline CDR1 and CDR2: SGHTA and FQGNSA. The ends were cut back, 1 base at V and 7 bases at J, with 8 bases in the middle. CDR3 length: 12 residues. The CDR3 nucleotides read TGTGCCAGCAGCTTAGGGACTGGAGAGCAGTACTTC. This translates into CASSLGTGEQYF.

This clonotype was recorded many times. The chain has TRBV12-3 or TRBV12-4 and TRBJ1-3; D is undetermined. Trimming shortened V by 9 bases and J by 0 bases, and 15 bases separated the two germline ends. This CDR3 is built from 15 residues. The CDR3 reads CASRPSGSSGNTIYF. CDR3 DNA: TGTGCCAGTCGACCGTCAGGTAGCTCTGGAAACACCATATATTTT.

At least ten counts were recorded for this clonotype. The J gene is TRBJ2-5, the V gene TRBV29-1, with D possibly matching TRBD1 (6 bases). V was pared by 4 bases and J by 1 base, with 19 bases between. CDR3 length: 16 amino acids. Germline assignment: CDR1 SQVTM and CDR2 ANQGSEA. The CDR3: CSVVRQGMRGQETQYF. CDR3 nucleotides: TGCAGCGTTGTTCGTCAGGGGATGAGGGGCCAAGAGACCCAGTACTTC. The entire variable domain, with the rest obtained from reference TRBV29-1 and TRBJ2-5, is as follows: SAVISQKPSRDICQRGTSLTIQCQVDSQVTMMFWYRQQPGQSLTLIATANQGSEATYESGFVIDKFPISRPNLTFSTLTVSNMSPEDSSIYLCSVVRQGMRGQETQYFGPGTRLLVL.

In this sample, this clonotype turned up many times. The chain couples TRBV27 to TRBJ2-7; D is ambiguous. CDR1 MNHEY and CDR2 SMNVEV come from the germline V gene (reference sequence). CDR3 length: 15 residues. Trimming removed 0 bases at V and 0 bases at J, with 9 bases between. For the CDR3, the DNA is TGTGCCAGCAGTTTATCAGGGTTCCTCTCCTACGAGCAGTACTTC. It translates to CASSLSGFLSYEQYF.

This clonotype showed up many times. The chain joins TRBV20-1 to TRBJ2-5, with a tentative D call TRBD2 (6 bases). Germline CDR1 and CDR2: DFQATT and SNEGSKA (reference sequence). The CDR3 consists of 14 residues. Trimming removed 5 bases from V and 5 bases from J, with 18 bases in between. The CDR3 sequence: CSAGIPDGGETQYF. CDR3 nucleotides: TGCAGTGCTGGGATACCGGACGGAGGGGAGACCCAGTACTTC.

The sample holds many counts of this clonotype. The chain uses TRBV20-1 and TRBJ2-7; 10 bases align to TRBD2. The length of the CDR3 is 15 residues. Germline V gene sequence: CDR1 DFQATT, CDR2 SNEGSKA (reference sequence). After removal of 3 bases from V and 2 bases from J, the junction contained 7 bases not matched to a gene. In DNA, the CDR3 is TGCAGTGCTAGTCTCCCTAGCGGGAGCCCCTACGAGCAGTACTTC. Translating it yields CSASLPSGSPYEQYF.

At least ten counts were recorded for this clonotype. The CDR3 DNA reads TGCAGTGCTAGTGATATCAGGGTCGGTCGGGAGACCCAGTACTTC. This translates into CSASDIRVGRETQYF. This sequence joins TRBV20-1 and TRBJ2-5, with a weak D call TRBD1 (5 bases). V was clipped by 3 bases and J by 5 bases, with 19 bases between them. CDR3 size: 15 residues. CDR1 and CDR2 from the germline V gene are DFQATT and SNEGSKA (reference sequence).

This clonotype was observed many times. This sequence joins TRBV6-5 and TRBJ2-2; possible D gene TRBD2, 5 bases. CDR1 and CDR2 (germline): MNHEY, SVGAGI. The CDR3 length is 16 residues. Trimming pared 6 bases from V and 0 bases from J, leaving 14 bases between. In DNA, the CDR3 is TGTGCCAGCAGCCGGTACAGCGGTACGAACACCGGGGAGCTGTTTTTT. Residues: CASSRYSGTNTGELFF.

About this clonotype itself: A much more abundant neighbour one base away suggests this may be a read error. This chain joins TRBV29-1 and TRBJ2-7, with TRBD1 as a possible D gene (5 bases). This CDR3 contains 13 residues. Germline CDR1 and CDR2: SQVTM and ANQGSEA. Trimming left V 5 bases short and J 3 bases short, with 14 bases between. Here the CDR3 reads CSVFRQGNYEQYF. CDR3 coding DNA: TGCAGCGTTTTTCGGCAGGGAAACTACGAGCAGTACTTC.

This clonotype was counted ten times or more. The chain employs TRBV24-1 and TRBJ2-5; D unresolved. CDR3 length equals 12 residues. Germline CDR1 is KGHDR and CDR2 is SFDVKD. With 7 bases removed from V and 2 bases from J, the gap between germline ends came to 7 bases. CDR3 coding DNA: TGTGCCACCAGCGGGCTTCAAGAGACCCAGTACTTC. Its protein is CATSGLQETQYF.